This T cell receptor (beta chain) was captured by sequencing in a study of shared clonotypes between healthy human individuals. This CDR3 contains 12 residues. The V and J ends lost 3 bases and 7 bases respectively, with 8 bases between them. The germline V gene has CDR1 SGDLS and CDR2 YYNGEE. The sorted-subset replicate PCRs were given 150 to 250 ng DNA, which is 25,000 to 35,000 T cell genomes. The method was immunoSEQ multiplex PCR; TCRdb's version includes in-frame clones alone and lacks a portion of them. Among about 750,000 clones listed, approximately 92% were seen once. It was CD45RO-negative cells, positively selected for CCR7, that made up naive CD8 cells, with terminally differentiated effector memory CD45RA+ cells excluded.

This chain uses TRBV9 with TRBJ2-1; D uncertain. The origin of this receptor is a man aged 25-40 years in good health. Source material: naive CD8+ T cells sorted from blood. CDR3 DNA: TGTGCCAGCAGCGCGCTAGGGAATGAGCAGTTCTTC. This gives the protein CASSALGNEQFF.